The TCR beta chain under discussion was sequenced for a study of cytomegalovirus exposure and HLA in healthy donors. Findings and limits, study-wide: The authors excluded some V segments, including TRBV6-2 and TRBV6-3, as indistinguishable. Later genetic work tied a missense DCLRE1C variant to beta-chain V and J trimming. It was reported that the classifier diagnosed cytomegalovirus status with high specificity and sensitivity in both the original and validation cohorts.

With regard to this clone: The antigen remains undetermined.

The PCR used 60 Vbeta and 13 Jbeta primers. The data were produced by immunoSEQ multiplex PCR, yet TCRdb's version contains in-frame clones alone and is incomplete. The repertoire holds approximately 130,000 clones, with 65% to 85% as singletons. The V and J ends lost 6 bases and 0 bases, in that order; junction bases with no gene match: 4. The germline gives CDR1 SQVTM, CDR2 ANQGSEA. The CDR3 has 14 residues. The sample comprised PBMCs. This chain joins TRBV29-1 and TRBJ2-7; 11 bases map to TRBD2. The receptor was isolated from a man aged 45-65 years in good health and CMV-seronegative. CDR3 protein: CSVDGLAGSYEQYF. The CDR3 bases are TGCAGCGTAGACGGACTAGCGGGCTCCTACGAGCAGTACTTC.